This T cell receptor beta chain was recovered during a study of regulatory T cells in long-lasting Graves disease. Specified time point: newly diagnosed GD, antithyroid drugs for less than 3 months. PBMC-derived RNA was used for the TCR library. Patients all came to the study from an endocrinology department in Xi'an, China. iRepertoire HTBI primers and Arm-PCR of CDR3 regions built TCR beta libraries. TCRdb itself ran the multiplex PCR reads through MiXCR, one entry per CDR3 protein. The repertoire consists of 580,000 or so distinct CDR3 sequences, with about 16% occurring once and the leading ten covering approximately 12%. This clonotype was recorded a few times. The CDR3 sequence is 18 residues long. CDR1 is KGHDR, CDR2 SFDVKD, per germline. Trimming took 3 bases from V and 4 from J; bases not matched to a gene: 17. These sequences were also reported in another study, on T cells in Graves' hyperthyroidism and ophthalmopathy. As that study records: During a first-round RT-PCR of the TCR CDR3, the HTBI primer set was used.

The sample in question was peripheral blood mononuclear cells (PBMCs), obtained at new diagnosis, from a patient treated with antithyroid drugs. This chain connects TRBV24-1 to TRBJ2-7; 7 bases map to TRBD1. This TCR came from a man aged 18 to 30 with Graves disease. CDR3 bases: TGTGCCACCAGTGATCGGGGCAGGGGGTCGGTGTTGCGGTACGAGCAGTACTTC. Encoded protein: CATSDRGRGSVLRYEQYF.